This TCR beta chain stems from a study of T cell responses to AZD1222 COVID-19 vaccine. Study-wide results and limits: Regions 160-218 and 743-854 held dominance among vaccine-associated CD4 TCRs, which spanned spike. Spike-specific TCR depth and breadth grew after two AZD1222 doses. Of spike-specific TCRs, nearly half reportedly target regions left unmutated in variants. Only a handful of AZD1222 recipients tested seropositive at baseline.

Between the trimmed V and J ends, which lost 5 bases and 0 bases, there was a span of 11 bases. The CDR3 runs to 16 residues. Germline-derived CDR1 and CDR2 are SGHTA and FQGNSA. Comment on this clone: Antigen unknown.

TCRdb keeps only in-frame clones here, not all; method: immunoSEQ multiplex PCR. The profile shows 95,000 to 150,000 clones, 85% of them singletons. The chain links TRBV7-2 to TRBJ2-6; D is uncertain. The sequences come from peripheral blood, collected 28 days after the second AZD1222 dose. The TCR was taken from an adult who received the AZD1222 COVID-19 vaccine. In DNA, the CDR3 is TGTGCCAGCAGCGCCGGGTCTCTCTCTGGGGCCAACGTCCTGACTTTC. This gives the protein CASSAGSLSGANVLTF.